One sample yielded the 18 T cell receptor beta chains listed below, sequenced in a study of CD8+CD57+ T cells in acquired aplastic anemia. Profiling of TCR beta VDJ combinations and CDR3 sequences used genomic DNA as template. TCRdb fed the reads into MiXCR, producing one record per CDR3 protein. The table has around 200,000 distinct CDR3 sequences, about 50% seen once. Whoever was chosen for sequencing had shown CD8+CD57+ cell expansion by flow cytometry. The sequenced material came from sorted CD4+, CD8+, or CD8+CD57+ T cells (not recorded which) from PBMCs. The receptors derive from a human donor with aplastic anemia.

This clonotype was detected ten times or more. The gene calls are TRBV7-8 and TRBJ1-4; tentatively, D is TRBD1 (5 bases). The germline V and J ends were trimmed by 1 base and 7 bases, with 16 bases remaining between them. CDR3 length: 16 residues. Germline V lookup: CDR1 SGHVS, CDR2 FQNEAQ. CDR3 sequence (DNA): TGTGCCAGCAGCTTAGTATTGGGGGTGGGAGGTGAAAAACTGTTTTTT. This translates into CASSLVLGVGGEKLFF.

The V and J genes are TRBV5-1 and TRBJ2-1, with 10 nucleotides matching TRBD1. Looked up from germline, CDR1 is SGHRS and CDR2 is YFSETQ. Unmatched junction bases numbered 5, after V lost 2 bases and J lost 6 bases. The length of the CDR3 is 15 residues. The CDR3 region is CASSFGQGVGNEQFF. CDR3 DNA: TGCGCCAGCAGCTTCGGACAGGGGGTTGGCAATGAGCAGTTCTTC. Drawing the rest from reference TRBV5-1 and TRBJ2-1, the complete variable domain is KAGVTQTPRYLIKTRGQQVTLSCSPISGHRSVSWYQQTPGQGLQFLFEYFSETQRNKGNFPGRFSGRQFSNSRSEMNVSTLELGDSALYLCASSFGQGVGNEQFFGPGTRLTVL.

This clonotype was seen repeatedly, ten times or more. V and J are TRBV6-1 and TRBJ1-1; D call uncertain. CDR3 length: 13 amino acids. The germline CDR1 and CDR2 sequences are MNHNS and SASEGT. This CDR3 reads CAASGRMNTEAFF. CDR3 coding DNA: TGTGCAGCCTCGGGAAGAATGAACACTGAAGCTTTCTTT.

Concerning this clonotype itself: At one end the junction does not follow the germline gene, possibly because of a read error. V is TRBV2 and J is TRBJ2-1; D remains ambiguous. The CDR3 extends over 15 amino acids. Germline-derived CDR1 and CDR2 are SNHLY and FYNNEI. The CDR3 sequence is CASSARGQLYNDQFF. DNA of the CDR3: TGTGCCAGCAGTGCACGTGGCCAGCTTTACAATGATCAGTTCTTC.

This clonotype was picked up a small number of times. The gene calls are TRBV19 and TRBJ1-1; D remains ambiguous. The CDR3 totals 12 residues. Deletions cut 5 bases from V and 2 bases from J, with 6 bases between. The germline gives CDR1 LNHDA, CDR2 SQIVND (reference sequence). CDR3 region: CASSPSNTEAFF. The CDR3 coding sequence is TGTGCCAGTAGTCCCTCTAACACTGAAGCTTTCTTT.

This clonotype was found many times. This chain uses TRBV7-2 with TRBJ2-2; no firm D call. The CDR3 extends over 13 amino acids. V shed 5 bases and J shed 7 bases, with 11 bases lying between them. The germline V gene encodes CDR1 SGHTA and CDR2 FQGNSA. This CDR3 reads CASSLLVSGELFF. CDR3 sequence (DNA): TGTGCCAGCAGCCTCCTTGTAAGCGGGGAGCTGTTTTTT.

In its sample, this clonotype was seen a few times. Written as DNA, the CDR3 is TGTGCCACCGAGGACAGGGCGCTGTCCTACGAGCAGTACTTC. It is translated as CATEDRALSYEQYF. The genes are TRBV15 and TRBJ2-7; TRBD1 agrees at 8 bases. The CDR3 totals 14 residues. Germline-derived CDR1 and CDR2 are LNHNV and YYDKDF (reference sequence). J lost 1 base, V lost 8 bases, and 7 bases had no gene match.

This clonotype was seen ten or more times. The genes are TRBV24-1 and TRBJ2-5; 14 nucleotides match TRBD2. V shed 6 bases, J shed 5 bases, and the junction held 7 bases outside the gene matches. The CDR3 runs to 16 residues. The germline V gene encodes CDR1 KGHDR and CDR2 SFDVKD. CDR3 sequence (DNA): TGTGCCACCAGTACGACTAGCGGGGGGGCCCCGGAGACCCAGTACTTC. It codes for CATSTTSGGAPETQYF.

The gene calls are TRBV20-1 and TRBJ2-3; 11 bases align to TRBD2. With V trimmed by 5 bases and J by 0 bases, 10 bases remained unmatched. In germline, CDR1 is DFQATT, CDR2 SNEGSKA (reference sequence). The CDR3 contains 17 residues. The CDR3 DNA reads TGCAGTGCTTTCCGACCTCGACTAGCGGGGAGCACAGATACGCAGTATTTT. It codes for CSAFRPRLAGSTDTQYF.

The chain is built from TRBV2 and TRBJ1-2, with 8 bases that match TRBD1. The germline V gene encodes CDR1 SNHLY and CDR2 FYNNEI. With 5 bases clipped from V and 5 bases from J, the junction kept 7 bases outside the gene matches. The length of the CDR3 is 14 residues. CDR3 protein: CASSHDRGLYGYTF. The CDR3, as DNA: TGTGCCAGCAGTCATGACAGGGGTTTGTATGGCTACACCTTC.

This clonotype has more than one count but fewer than ten. The rearrangement joins TRBV5-1 to TRBJ1-1, with TRBD1 matching over 9 bases. CDR3 size: 16 residues. Germline V CDR1 and CDR2: SGHRS, YFSETQ. The J segment lost 2 bases and the V segment lost 2 bases, leaving 7 bases of the junction unmatched. CDR3 DNA sequence: TGCGCCAGCAGCTTAAACAACAGGGGGCTAAACACTGAAGCTTTCTTT. Translated: CASSLNNRGLNTEAFF.

This clonotype was seen ten or more times. This rearrangement joins TRBV10-3 to TRBJ2-7; no definite D call. The CDR3 covers 12 residues. Germline V gene sequence: CDR1 ENHRY, CDR2 SYGVKD. V lost 4 bases to trimming and J lost 3 bases, with 7 bases between them. The CDR3 loop is CAISGTSYEQYF. The DNA of the CDR3 is TGTGCCATCAGTGGGACCAGCTACGAGCAGTACTTC.

The chain links TRBV24-1 to TRBJ2-2; D possibly corresponds to TRBD1 (6 bases). Germline V gene sequence: CDR1 KGHDR, CDR2 SFDVKD. V dropped 5 bases and J dropped 6 bases, with 15 bases sitting between them. CDR3 length equals 15 residues. The CDR3 DNA reads as TGTGCCACCAGTGCCAACCCACAGGGCGCCGGGGAGCTGTTTTTT. Amino acid sequence: CATSANPQGAGELFF.

V and J are TRBV25-1 and TRBJ1-1, with 7 bases fitting TRBD1. Germline lookup yields CDR1 MGHDK and CDR2 SYGVNS. J lost 8 bases, V lost 6 bases, and 9 bases had no gene match. The CDR3 covers 13 residues. Here the CDR3 reads CASSPQGSLEAFF. DNA of the CDR3: TGTGCCAGCAGCCCACAGGGGTCCCTCGAAGCTTTCTTT.

This clonotype was detected many times. This chain joins TRBV20-1 and TRBJ2-7, with 9 bases matching TRBD2. The J segment lost 3 bases and the V segment lost 6 bases, leaving 6 bases of the junction unmatched. Germline V gives CDR1 DFQATT, CDR2 SNEGSKA (reference sequence). This CDR3 is built from 13 residues. The CDR3 loop is CSALSGGLYEQYF. The CDR3 nucleotides read TGCAGTGCCCTGAGCGGGGGGCTCTACGAGCAGTACTTC.

This clonotype was found many times. The chain has TRBV28 and TRBJ2-7, with TRBD2 matching over 7 bases. The germline V gene encodes CDR1 MDHEN and CDR2 SYDVKM. The CDR3 is 12 residues long. V lost 6 bases, J lost 3 bases, and 2 bases stayed unmatched. CDR3 in DNA: TGTGCCAGCAGAACTAGCGTCTACGAGCAGTACTTC. This sequence encodes CASRTSVYEQYF.

The V and J genes are TRBV2 and TRBJ2-1, with D uncertain. Deletions cut 4 bases from V and 4 bases from J, with 8 bases between. The CDR3 consists of 13 residues. Germline loops: CDR1 SNHLY, CDR2 FYNNEI. The CDR3 here is CASSVAAYNEQFF. Written as DNA, the CDR3 is TGTGCCAGCAGTGTCGCAGCTTACAATGAGCAGTTCTTC.

In its sample, this clonotype was seen a few times. The chain carries TRBV15 and TRBJ2-6; D may be TRBD1 (5 bases). The CDR3 contains 14 residues. Germline CDR1 reads LNHNV; CDR2 reads YYDKDF (reference sequence). V lost 2 bases, J lost 8 bases, and 10 bases lay in between. CDR3 region: CATSRRTGPNVLTF. In DNA form, the CDR3 reads TGTGCCACCAGCAGAAGAACAGGTCCCAACGTCCTGACTTTC.